These T cell receptor beta chains were read from a single sample in a study of blood T cell repertoires in COVID-19. Libraries were prepared by immunoSEQ multiplex PCR; TCRdb keeps only in-frame clonotypes and omits some of them. The table includes approximately 280,000 clones, 70% to 90% detected once. Sequencing was performed on peripheral blood. These receptors came from a woman aged 70-85 years with acute or convalescent COVID-19. The CDR3 runs from the conserved cysteine through the conserved F or W. A D gene is named only where the DNA matches it firmly. A clone size is listed for some rows: how often the clone was seen (once, few, many), or a class if it is expanded.

-	TRBV7-9	-	TRBJ2-1	TGTGCCAGCAGTATGACAGCTTCCTACAATGAGCAGTTCTTC	CASSMTASYNEQFF
-	TRBV6-6	-	TRBJ1-1	TGTGCCAGCAGGGCCCCTTGGAACACTGAAGCTTTCTTT	CASRAPWNTEAFF
-	TRBV5-6	once	TRBJ1-1	TGTGCCAGCAGCTTGGCGGGGGTGAGGACTGAAGCTTTCTTT	CASSLAGVRTEAFF
TRBD1	TRBV6-5	-	TRBJ1-1	TGTGCCAGCACCAATTCCGGGACAGCGAACACTGAAGCTTTCTTT	CASTNSGTANTEAFF
-	TRBV9	-	TRBJ2-3	TGTGCCAGCAGCGTAGCGGATACGCAGTATTTT	CASSVADTQYF
-	TRBV18	few	TRBJ2-1	TGTGCCAGCTCTGCGACCGGGACACCCTACAATGAGCAGTTCTTC	CASSATGTPYNEQFF
-	TRBV29-1	-	TRBJ1-1	TGCAGCGTTGAAGATAGGAGGAAACCCATGAACACTGAAGCTTTCTTT	CSVEDRRKPMNTEAFF
TRBD1	TRBV6-5	-	TRBJ1-1	TGTGCCAGCAGTTTCCAGGGACAGGGAAAAGGCACTGAAGCTTTCTTT	CASSFQGQGKGTEAFF
TRBD1	TRBV7-8	-	TRBJ1-2	TGTGCCAGCAGCTTACGACAGGGGAACTATGGCTACACCTTC	CASSLRQGNYGYTF
TRBD2	TRBV12-3/TRBV12-4	-	TRBJ2-7	TGTGCCAGCAGTAAAGTAGCGGGCGAGCAGTACTTC	CASSKVAGEQYF
-	TRBV2	-	TRBJ2-1	TGTGCCAGCGGGGCCAGGGATCTTCGGTACAATGAGCAGTTCTTC	CASGARDLRYNEQFF
TRBD1	TRBV18	-	TRBJ1-2	TGTGCCAGCTCACTGGACAGGAACTATGGCTACACCTTC	CASSLDRNYGYTF
-	TRBV18	-	TRBJ2-1	TGTGCCAGCTCACCTCGGACAGCCTCCTACAATGAGCAGTTCTTC	CASSPRTASYNEQFF
TRBD2	TRBV11-2	-	TRBJ2-1	TGTGCCAGCAGCTTTGGGACTAGCGTCCATGAGCAGTTCTTC	CASSFGTSVHEQFF
TRBD1	TRBV9	-	TRBJ2-7	TGTGCCAGCAGCGTAGAACCTCGACAGGGATTCGACGAGCAGTACTTC	CASSVEPRQGFDEQYF
TRBD1	TRBV6-2/TRBV6-3	-	TRBJ1-4	TGTGCCAGCAGTTACGGGACAGCTTTTAATGAAAAACTGTTTTTT	CASSYGTAFNEKLFF
TRBD1	TRBV3-1/TRBV3-2	few	TRBJ1-2	TGTGCCAGCAGCCACAACGGTGGGACAGATGGCTACACCTTC	CASSHNGGTDGYTF
-	TRBV5-6	-	TRBJ2-5	TGTGCCAGCAGCTTGTGGTCCAGGGGATATGGGGAGACCCAGTACTTC	CASSLWSRGYGETQYF
TRBD1	TRBV2	-	TRBJ1-5	TGTGCCAGCTGTACAGGGGGCTATCAGCCCCAGCATTTT	CASCTGGYQPQHF
-	TRBV14	-	TRBJ2-7	TGTGCCAGCAGCCAAGGCCGACGGAGCTACGAGCAGTACTTC	CASSQGRRSYEQYF
-	TRBV11-2	-	TRBJ2-5	TGTGCCAGCAGCTTAGGTTTCAGCCAAGAGACCCAGTACTTC	CASSLGFSQETQYF
TRBD1	TRBV2	-	TRBJ2-7	TGTGCCAGCAGTTCCCGGACAGGGGTCCACGAGCAGTACTTC	CASSSRTGVHEQYF
-	TRBV3-1/TRBV3-2	-	TRBJ1-3	TGTGCCAGCAGCCAAGCCCCGGTCTCTGGAAACACCATATATTTT	CASSQAPVSGNTIYF
-	TRBV6-5	-	TRBJ1-1	TGTGCCAGCACCCAGCTGAACAGGTTAACTGAAGCTTTCTTT	CASTQLNRLTEAFF
-	TRBV5-1	-	TRBJ1-2	TGCGCCAGCAGCTTGGGCGGGGACCTAAATGGCTACACCTTC	CASSLGGDLNGYTF
-	TRBV5-6	-	TRBJ1-4	TGTGCCAGCAGCTTGCGGGGAAGTGGCAGTCGGGTTGAAAAACTGTTTTTT	CASSLRGSGSRVEKLFF
TRBD2	TRBV7-2	-	TRBJ2-3	TGTGCCAGCAGCTTCTCCGGGACTACCCCTAATACGCAGTATTTT	CASSFSGTTPNTQYF
-	TRBV18	-	TRBJ1-2	TGTGCCAGCTCATCCGACAGCTGGGGCTACACCTTC	CASSSDSWGYTF
TRBD1	TRBV9	-	TRBJ2-5	TGTGCCAGCAGCTCACAAGACAGGGTTGAGACCCAGTACTTC	CASSSQDRVETQYF
TRBD1	TRBV6-5	-	TRBJ1-5	TGTGCCAGCAGTCCACAGGGGCGGATTGAGCCCCAGCATTTT	CASSPQGRIEPQHF
-	TRBV7-9	-	TRBJ1-2	TGTGCCAGCAGCTTCCGGGACTCCTATGGCTACACCTTC	CASSFRDSYGYTF
TRBD1	TRBV11-1	-	TRBJ1-1	TGTGCCAGCAGCTCCCCGGGACAGGGGAACACTGAAGCTTTCTTT	CASSSPGQGNTEAFF
TRBD2	TRBV2	-	TRBJ2-3	TGTGCCAGCAGTGATGGGACTAGCGGGGTCACAGATACGCAGTATTTT	CASSDGTSGVTDTQYF
TRBD1	TRBV30	-	TRBJ1-2	TGTGCCTGGACCACAGGGGGCGGCGAGGGCTACACCTTC	CAWTTGGGEGYTF
-	TRBV2	-	TRBJ2-7	TGTGCCAGCAGTCTTCAAGTTCGGTACGAGCAGTACTTC	CASSLQVRYEQYF
-	TRBV7-8	-	TRBJ1-5	TGTGCCAGCAGCTTTGGCTCCGGGAGCAATCAGCCCCAGCATTTT	CASSFGSGSNQPQHF
-	TRBV12-5	-	TRBJ1-6	TGTGCTAGTGGTTTGACCGGGGGGGTCAAACCCCTCCACTTT	CASGLTGGVKPLHF
TRBD1	TRBV7-9	few	TRBJ2-3	TGTGCCAGCAGCTTAGGGGACAGGGCAGCAGATACGCAGTATTTT	CASSLGDRAADTQYF
TRBD2	TRBV28	-	TRBJ2-1	TGTGCCAGCAGTGGGAGGGGCGGTACATCCCTCAATTACAATGAGCAGTTCTTC	CASSGRGGTSLNYNEQFF
-	TRBV15	-	TRBJ2-1	TGTGCCACCACTCTAGGGGTCTACAATGAGCAGTTCTTC	CATTLGVYNEQFF
-	TRBV5-1	-	TRBJ2-7	TGCGCCAGCAGCTTGGTCGGGGGGCGCGGGGGCGAGCAGTACTTC	CASSLVGGRGGEQYF
-	TRBV3-1/TRBV3-2	-	TRBJ2-7	TGTGCCAGCAGCCAACTCAGGGGACGTGAGCAGTACTTC	CASSQLRGREQYF
-	TRBV5-5	-	TRBJ1-6	TGTGCCAGCAGCCCTGCCCAGGGGTCACCCCTCCACTTT	CASSPAQGSPLHF
TRBD2	TRBV6-4	-	TRBJ2-1	TGTGCCAGCGCCTTGACTAGCGGGACCTACAATGAGCAGTTCTTC	CASALTSGTYNEQFF
-	TRBV11-2	-	TRBJ1-2	TGTGCCAGCAGCTCAGGACAGAGGTATGGCTACACCTTC	CASSSGQRYGYTF
-	TRBV19	-	TRBJ2-4	TGTGCCAGTAGTACCCCCGGGGGAGTACAAGCCAAAAACATTCAGTACTTC	CASSTPGGVQAKNIQYF
TRBD1	TRBV10-3	-	TRBJ1-1	TGTGCCATCAGGGCCACAGGGGACGGCAACACTGAAGCTTTCTTT	CAIRATGDGNTEAFF
-	TRBV2	-	TRBJ1-1	TGTGCCAGCAGCCCTCGGTTTGAAGCTTTCTTT	CASSPRFEAFF
TRBD1	TRBV15	-	TRBJ2-3	TGTGCCACCAGCAGAGCTCGGACAGGGCTAACAGATACGCAGTATTTT	CATSRARTGLTDTQYF